The subject of this entry is one T cell receptor (beta chain). Its antigen specificity is not known. No quality values exist for individual bases; no much larger clone is one base distant. These data come from a study of blood T cells in healthy people across ages (dated by TCRdb to between 2014 and 2017). Study-wide context: Template switching captured roughly one uniquely barcoded TCR beta cDNA molecule per two T cells in model experiments. Age-related changes in TCR beta repertoire diversity were measured in the study by deep sequencing normalized with unique cDNA molecular identifiers. Four age groups were formed from the donors: young (average about 17 years), middle-aged (approximately 40), aged (62) and long-lived (around 80). To avoid experimental bias, donors of different ages were spread randomly across the sequencing lanes. The study analyzed two additional independent replicas of 1 million unique cDNA reads from the same blood draw for two donors, one aged 18 to 30 and one aged 80 or older.

The library was prepared using 5' RACE. Sequencer: Illumina HiSeq 2500. A second roughly 6 to 11 cycle PCR used a sample-barcoded 5' primer and a J-beta primer mix. A unique molecular identifier was introduced onto each TCR beta cDNA molecule by a template-switch 5' adaptor carrying 12 random nucleotides. Each sample yielded at least 2.5 million CDR3-containing paired-end reads. The Mint cDNA synthesis kit, primed by a TRBC-specific oligonucleotide, was used to synthesize first-strand cDNA from all RNA. After uracil-DNA glycosylase treatment, a first 18-cycle PCR used universal primers M1SS and BC2_uni_R on all cDNA. On the study's bioinformatics: For normalization, 1 million high-quality reads, each with a distinct molecular identifier, were randomly selected from each sample. Reads with shared molecular identifiers were discarded instead of being binned into consensus sequences. CDR3 identification, clonotype clustering and error correction used MiTCR with a Q25 quality threshold and the strictest error-elimination algorithm. A nonparametric unseen species model with Euler transformation was used to estimate lower-bound total TCR beta diversity. TCRdb handled the public reads itself, with Q25 trimming in fastp and clone calling in MiXCR, and kept productive beta chains. Rows with one shared CDR3 protein collapse into an entry with the most common genes and DNA. It is TCRdb's table, rather than the study itself, that gives the V and J calls and clone size. The sample table contains about 780,000 distinct CDR3 sequences; only one count was recorded for about half of them. The top ten constitute 15% to 20% of the sample.

From cysteine to phenylalanine, the CDR3 is 10 amino acids long. Kept here is only the CDR3 DNA, which spans 30 bases and is read in frame from base 1. As encoded in the germline V gene, CDR1 is SGHAT while CDR2 is FQNNGV. The junction carries 4 bases between V and J, which are trimmed by 5 bases and 8 bases respectively. Donors were about 36 systemically healthy Caucasian individuals from Russia aged roughly 6 to 100 years. Each donor gave 8 to 10 milliliters of peripheral blood, drawn into EDTA-treated Vacutainer tubes. PBMCs were isolated by Ficoll-Paque density-gradient centrifugation, with at least 7 million obtained per sample. Total RNA was extracted from PBMCs with Trizol reagent, with at least 6 micrograms obtained per sample. For every donor, flow cytometry on a PBMC aliquot measured the percentage of naive CD45RAhigh/CD27high T cells. Results the study describes overall, beyond this receptor: Compared with the aged group, the long-lived group had more naive CD4+ T cells, fewer expanded clones and increased TCR diversity, a pattern suggesting age selection. Observed TCR beta diversity per million T cells fell roughly linearly with age, and a significant reduction was already apparent by age roughly 40. Observed TCR beta diversity correlated strongly with the percentage of naive T cells measured by flow cytometry. The CMV infection status of donors was not known, potentially confounding age-related changes in expanded clonotypes. Estimates of total diversity based on one million sequenced T cells were regarded as lower bounds and as underestimates. Because profiling used bulk unsorted PBMCs, naive and antigen-experienced compartments could not be compared conclusively.

The material sequenced was blood. Rearrangement joined TRBV11-2 to TRBJ2-1; the D gene cannot be resolved reliably. The sequence was collected from a man aged 80 or over in good health. The nucleotide sequence reads as follows: TGTGCCAGCAGCACTTATGAGCAGTTCTTC. Protein translation: CASSTYEQFF.